The 26 T cell receptor beta chains below come from one sample, sequenced in a study of cytomegalovirus exposure and HLA in healthy donors. The PCR employed 60 Vbeta primers together with 13 Jbeta primers. Sequenced by immunoSEQ multiplex PCR; TCRdb stores in-frame clones only, minus some. Of 130,000 or so clones in the sample, less than 75% were seen once. The specimen was PBMCs. Receptors originate from a woman between 40 and 55 years old in good health and CMV-seropositive.

This clone was counted between two and nine times. This sequence joins TRBV7-2 and TRBJ2-7; 8 bases fit TRBD2. The J segment lost 6 bases and the V segment lost 4 bases, leaving 2 bases of the junction unmatched. The CDR3 has 12 amino acids. Looked up from germline, CDR1 is SGHTA and CDR2 is FQGNSA. CDR3: CASSSRGGEQYF. Here the CDR3 DNA reads TGTGCCAGCAGCTCTCGGGGGGGCGAGCAGTACTTC.

The J gene is TRBJ1-6, the V gene TRBV7-8; perhaps TRBD1 as D (6 bases). This CDR3 has 17 amino acids. V was pared by 0 bases and J by 2 bases, with 11 bases between. The V gene's germline CDR1 is SGHVS and CDR2 FQNEAQ. The CDR3 protein is CASSLARAGAYNSPLHF. CDR3 in DNA: TGTGCCAGCAGCTTAGCCAGGGCAGGGGCCTATAATTCACCCCTCCACTTT. The complete variable domain, with remaining parts taken from reference TRBV7-8 and TRBJ1-6, reads GAGVSQSPRYKVAKRGQDVALRCDPISGHVSLFWYQQALGQGPEFLTYFQNEAQLDKSGLPSDRFFAERPEGSVSTLKIQRTQQEDSAVYLCASSLARAGAYNSPLHFGNGTRLTVT.

The J gene is TRBJ2-1, the V gene TRBV6-5; D uncertain. The CDR3 covers 13 residues. The V and J ends lost 6 bases and 4 bases respectively, with 10 bases between them. The germline V gene encodes CDR1 MNHEY and CDR2 SVGAGI. CDR3 sequence (DNA): TGTGCCAGCAGCAAAGCAGGATACAATGAGCAGTTCTTC. It specifies CASSKAGYNEQFF.

The chain recombines TRBV7-3 with TRBJ2-2; 10 nucleotides match TRBD1. Germline loops: CDR1 SGHTA, CDR2 FQGTGA. Trimming at V came to 4 bases and at J to 6 bases, leaving 5 bases not matched to a gene. This CDR3 comprises 15 residues. In DNA form, the CDR3 reads TGTGCCAGCAGCTCCTGGGACAGGGGCCCCGGGGAGCTGTTTTTT. It translates to CASSSWDRGPGELFF.

J is TRBJ2-7 and V is TRBV7-3; 8 bases map to TRBD2. Germline assignment: CDR1 SGHTA and CDR2 FQGTGA. This CDR3 is 15 amino acids long. The ends lost 2 bases at V and 5 bases at J; junction bases unmatched: 8. CDR3 coding DNA: TGTGCCAGCAGCTTATTCGCTAGCGGGTTGGACGAGCAGTACTTC. Residues: CASSLFASGLDEQYF.

The chain is built from TRBV19 and TRBJ1-2; TRBD1 is a possible D gene (6 bases). The CDR3 consists of 15 residues. Trimming took off 4 bases at V and 5 bases at J, with 17 bases between the two ends. Germline V lookup: CDR1 LNHDA, CDR2 SQIVND (reference sequence). For the CDR3, the DNA is TGTGCCAGTAGTAGAGGACAGCAGGTGGGGTATGGCTACACCTTC. The encoded protein is CASSRGQQVGYGYTF. The full variable domain, its missing parts supplied by reference TRBV19 and TRBJ1-2, is DGGITQSPKYLFRKEGQNVTLSCEQNLNHDAMYWYRQDPGQGLRLIYYSQIVNDFQKGDIAEGYSVSREKKESFPLTVTSAQKNPTAFYLCASSRGQQVGYGYTFGSGTRLTVV.

As DNA, the CDR3 is TGTGCCAGCAGCTTAGACCGACAGGGTAACGACTATGGCTACACCTTC. Translation: CASSLDRQGNDYGYTF. This chain joins TRBV7-2 and TRBJ1-2, with 7 bases fitting TRBD1. The V segment lost 1 base and the J segment 3 bases; nucleotides outside the gene matches: 8. CDR3 length: 16 residues. CDR1 and CDR2 from the germline V gene are SGHTA and FQGNSA.

The chain is built from TRBV30 and TRBJ2-4; 10 positions agree with TRBD1. Germline CDR1 and CDR2: GTSNPN and SVGIG (reference sequence). V lost 2 bases and J lost 2; bases outside the gene matches: 9. This CDR3 is 17 amino acids long. The CDR3 spells CAWSPTGQGETKNIQYF. CDR3 bases: TGTGCCTGGAGTCCTACCGGACAGGGGGAAACCAAAAACATTCAGTACTTC.

This clone showed up just a few times. This chain uses TRBV7-9 with TRBJ1-1; no clear D gene. Deletions cut 1 base from V and 11 bases from J, with 5 bases between. This CDR3 is built from 10 residues. Germline lookup yields CDR1 SEHNR and CDR2 FQNEAQ (reference sequence). The CDR3 here is CASSLDGAFF. In DNA, the CDR3 is TGTGCCAGCAGCTTAGACGGGGCTTTCTTT.

This rearrangement joins TRBV6-5 to TRBJ1-2; D call uncertain. V shed 6 bases and J shed 8 bases, with 16 bases lying between them. Germline V lookup: CDR1 MNHEY, CDR2 SVGAGI. The CDR3 has 13 residues. CDR3 in DNA: TGTGCCAGCAGACCCCCCGGAGGCGGCGGCTACACCTTC. It yields the protein CASRPPGGGGYTF.

This chain joins TRBV7-8 and TRBJ1-1; D unresolved. The CDR3 is 13 residues long. Germline lookup yields CDR1 SGHVS and CDR2 FQNEAQ. Trimming shortened V by 4 bases and J by 2 bases, and 8 bases separated the two germline ends. The CDR3: CASSSQSNTEAFF. The DNA of the CDR3 is TGTGCCAGCAGCTCACAGAGTAACACTGAAGCTTTCTTT.

This chain joins TRBV5-1 and TRBJ1-1, with 9 bases identical to TRBD1. The germline V gene has CDR1 SGHRS and CDR2 YFSETQ. The CDR3 spans 17 residues. V was clipped by 3 bases and J by 4 bases; unmatched bases: 13. The CDR3 reads CASSYEEGQGPSTEAFF. The CDR3 nucleotides are TGCGCCAGCAGCTACGAAGAAGGACAGGGGCCTTCCACTGAAGCTTTCTTT.

The chain combines TRBV19 with TRBJ2-3; the match to TRBD2 covers 10 bases. V dropped 5 bases and J dropped 6; count of bases not matched to a gene: 8. This CDR3 has 15 amino acids. The germline V gene encodes CDR1 LNHDA and CDR2 SQIVND (reference sequence). CDR3: CASSRSGGAWDTQYF. CDR3 nucleotides: TGTGCCAGTAGTCGAAGCGGGGGGGCGTGGGATACGCAGTATTTT.

The V and J genes are TRBV19 and TRBJ1-1; D might be TRBD1 (6 bases). V was trimmed by 5 bases and J by 5 bases, leaving 12 bases between them. Germline V gene data show CDR1 as LNHDA and CDR2 as SQIVND (reference sequence). The CDR3 totals 13 residues. Here the CDR3 reads CASSSHRETEAFF. CDR3 nucleotide sequence: TGTGCCAGTAGTTCCCACAGGGAGACTGAAGCTTTCTTT.

The genes are TRBV4-1 and TRBJ2-7; D is perhaps TRBD1 (5 bases). The CDR3 runs 15 residues. CDR1 and CDR2 (germline): MGHRA, YSYEKL. The V and J ends lost 1 base and 2 bases respectively, with 12 bases between them. CDR3 nucleotide sequence: TGCGCCAGCAGCCAAGGTCGCCAGGGCCCCTACGAGCAGTACTTC. This sequence encodes CASSQGRQGPYEQYF.

The V call is TRBV15, the J call TRBJ1-3, with D tentatively TRBD1 (6 bases). The CDR3 has 16 residues. Trimming pared 0 bases from V and 1 base from J, leaving 10 bases between. Looked up from germline, CDR1 is LNHNV and CDR2 is YYDKDF (reference sequence). CDR3 sequence (DNA): TGTGCCACCAGCAGAGATCTTCAGGGGTCTGGAAACACCATATATTTT. It is translated as CATSRDLQGSGNTIYF.

This chain's CDR3 is CARSLYSGLGQPQHF. The CDR3, as DNA: TGTGCCAGAAGCTTGTATTCAGGGTTGGGTCAGCCCCAGCATTTT. This chain joins TRBV5-3 and TRBJ1-5; D perhaps matches TRBD1 (5 bases). TRBV5-3 is treated as an ORF (open reading frame) with a function not yet certain. With 1 base removed from V and 6 bases from J, the gap between germline ends came to 14 bases. This CDR3 spans 15 amino acids.

This clone has just a few counts. The rearrangement uses TRBV28 and TRBJ2-7, with D hard to call. The CDR3 has 12 amino acids. The V end lost 3 bases, the J end lost 5 bases, and 8 bases lay between the germline ends. Germline V lookup: CDR1 MDHEN, CDR2 SYDVKM. This chain's CDR3 is CASSLQVHEQYF. CDR3 coding DNA: TGTGCCAGCAGTTTGCAGGTCCACGAGCAGTACTTC.

J is TRBJ2-1 and V is TRBV7-2; 8 nucleotides align to TRBD1. Germline V gene lookup returns CDR1 SGHTA and CDR2 FQGNSA. V shed 5 bases and J 6 bases; nucleotides not matched to a gene: 9. The CDR3 extends over 15 amino acids. Here the CDR3 DNA reads TGTGCCAGCAGCACCACCGGGACAGGACCCAATGAGCAGTTCTTC. Translating it yields CASSTTGTGPNEQFF.

This rearrangement joins TRBV28 to TRBJ1-5; TRBD1 matches 8 bases. The V segment lost 4 bases and the J segment 5 bases; nucleotides outside the gene matches: 10. This CDR3 is built from 16 residues. From germline, CDR1 is MDHEN and CDR2 SYDVKM. CDR3 protein: CASSSGTGPGYQPQHF. CDR3 sequence (DNA): TGTGCCAGCAGTTCGGGGACAGGTCCAGGGTATCAGCCCCAGCATTTT.

The chain employs TRBV19 and TRBJ2-5; 8 positions agree with TRBD1. The CDR3 extends over 14 amino acids. With 5 bases clipped from V and 2 bases from J, the junction kept 4 bases outside the gene matches. Per germline, CDR1 LNHDA and CDR2 SQIVND (reference sequence). CDR3 in amino acids: CASSLGQGQETQYF. The DNA for the CDR3 is TGTGCCAGTAGTCTCGGACAGGGTCAAGAGACCCAGTACTTC.

A note on this clone: At the DNA level, this CDR3 is encoded by other sequences in the same sample as well. The CDR3 DNA follows: TGCGCCAGCAGCCCGGCCGGGGGGTACACTGAAGCTTTCTTT. As protein: CASSPAGGYTEAFF. The rearrangement links TRBV5-1 to TRBJ1-1, with a tentative D call TRBD1 (5 bases). V lost 4 bases, J lost 3 bases, and 13 bases lay in between. The CDR3 length is 14 residues. Germline V lookup: CDR1 SGHRS, CDR2 YFSETQ.

The genes are TRBV30 and TRBJ1-1; 7 bases agree with TRBD1. With 3 bases clipped from V and 5 bases from J, the junction kept 6 bases outside the gene matches. This CDR3 contains 13 residues. Per germline, CDR1 GTSNPN and CDR2 SVGIG (reference sequence). CDR3 sequence: CAWSQGGGTEAFF. CDR3 DNA: TGTGCCTGGAGCCAGGGGGGTGGGACTGAAGCTTTCTTT.

The J gene is TRBJ2-5, the V gene TRBV5-1; 9 bases are a match to TRBD2. The germline gives CDR1 SGHRS, CDR2 YFSETQ. V shed 4 bases, J shed 4 bases, and the junction held 5 bases outside the gene matches. This CDR3 is built from 14 residues. CDR3 sequence reads: CASSAGTSRETQYF. In DNA form, the CDR3 reads TGCGCCAGCAGCGCAGGGACTAGCAGAGAGACCCAGTACTTC.

The V call is TRBV6-6, the J call TRBJ1-2, with D possibly being TRBD1 (6 bases). Germline CDR1 MNHNY, CDR2 SVGAGI (reference sequence). The V gene lost 5 bases and the J gene lost 5 bases, with 15 bases spanning the gap. CDR3 size: 14 residues. CDR3: CASSTGTTRYGYTF. The DNA for the CDR3 is TGTGCCAGCAGTACCGGGACAACCCGTTATGGCTACACCTTC.

The CDR3 loop is CASSPLGLSRGNQPQHF. Here the CDR3 DNA reads TGTGCCAGCAGTCCACTGGGACTTTCGAGGGGCAATCAGCCCCAGCATTTT. V and J are TRBV27 and TRBJ1-5; weak D call: TRBD1 (5 bases). There are 17 residues in the CDR3. Germline assignment: CDR1 MNHEY and CDR2 SMNVEV (reference sequence). Trimming took off 5 bases at V and 2 bases at J, with 19 bases between the two ends.